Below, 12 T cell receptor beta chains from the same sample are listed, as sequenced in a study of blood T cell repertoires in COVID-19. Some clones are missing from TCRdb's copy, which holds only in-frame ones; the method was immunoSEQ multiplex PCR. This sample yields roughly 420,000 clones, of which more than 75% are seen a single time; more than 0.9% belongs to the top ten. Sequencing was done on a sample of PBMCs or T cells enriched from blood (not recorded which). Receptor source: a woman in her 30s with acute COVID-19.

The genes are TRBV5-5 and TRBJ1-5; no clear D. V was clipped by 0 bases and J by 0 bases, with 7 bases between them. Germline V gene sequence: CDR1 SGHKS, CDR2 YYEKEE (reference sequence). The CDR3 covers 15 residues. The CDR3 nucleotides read TGTGCCAGCAGCTTGGCCGGGTATAGCAATCAGCCCCAGCATTTT. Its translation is CASSLAGYSNQPQHF.

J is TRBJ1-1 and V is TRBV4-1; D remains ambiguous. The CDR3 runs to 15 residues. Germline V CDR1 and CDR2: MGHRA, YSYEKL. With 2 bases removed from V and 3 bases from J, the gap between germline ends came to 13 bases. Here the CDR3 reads CASSQIWRRYTEAFF. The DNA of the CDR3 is TGCGCCAGCAGCCAAATATGGCGGAGGTACACTGAAGCTTTCTTT.

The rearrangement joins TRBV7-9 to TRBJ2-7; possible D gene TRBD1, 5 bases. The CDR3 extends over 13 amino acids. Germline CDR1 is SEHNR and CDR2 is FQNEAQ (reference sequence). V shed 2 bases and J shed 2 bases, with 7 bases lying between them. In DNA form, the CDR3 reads TGTGCCAGCAGCTTAACAGGAACCTACGAGCAGTACTTC. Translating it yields CASSLTGTYEQYF.

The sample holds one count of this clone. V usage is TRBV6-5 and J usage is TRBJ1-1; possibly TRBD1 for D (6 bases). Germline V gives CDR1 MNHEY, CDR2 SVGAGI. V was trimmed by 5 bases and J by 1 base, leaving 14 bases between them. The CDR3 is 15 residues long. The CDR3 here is CASSPRTARNTEAFF. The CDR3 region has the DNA TGTGCCAGCAGTCCCCGGACAGCACGGAACACTGAAGCTTTCTTT.

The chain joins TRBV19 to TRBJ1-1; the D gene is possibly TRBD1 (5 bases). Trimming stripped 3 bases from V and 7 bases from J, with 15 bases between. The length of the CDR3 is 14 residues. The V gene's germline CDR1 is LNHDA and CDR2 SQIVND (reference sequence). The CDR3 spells CASSISSVTDEAFF. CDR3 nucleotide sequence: TGTGCCAGTAGTATTAGTTCGGTGACAGATGAAGCTTTCTTT.

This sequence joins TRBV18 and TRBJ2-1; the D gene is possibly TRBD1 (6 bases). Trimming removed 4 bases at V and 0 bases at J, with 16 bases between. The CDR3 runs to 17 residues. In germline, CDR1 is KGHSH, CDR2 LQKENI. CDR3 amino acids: CASSRYTTGSSYNEQFF. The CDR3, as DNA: TGTGCCAGCTCACGCTATACTACAGGGAGCTCCTACAATGAGCAGTTCTTC.

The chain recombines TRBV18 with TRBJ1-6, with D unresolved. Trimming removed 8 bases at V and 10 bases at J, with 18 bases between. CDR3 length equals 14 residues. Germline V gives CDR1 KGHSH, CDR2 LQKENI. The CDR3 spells CASTQNPRGSPLHF. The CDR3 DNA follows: TGTGCCAGCACCCAAAACCCCCGGGGATCACCCCTCCACTTT.

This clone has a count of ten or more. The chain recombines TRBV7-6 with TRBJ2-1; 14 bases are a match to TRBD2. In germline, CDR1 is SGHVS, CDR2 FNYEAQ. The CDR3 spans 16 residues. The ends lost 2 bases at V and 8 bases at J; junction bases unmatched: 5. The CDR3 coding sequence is TGTGCCAGCAGCTTATCCGGACTAGCGGGGGGAGATGAGCAGTTCTTC. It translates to CASSLSGLAGGDEQFF.

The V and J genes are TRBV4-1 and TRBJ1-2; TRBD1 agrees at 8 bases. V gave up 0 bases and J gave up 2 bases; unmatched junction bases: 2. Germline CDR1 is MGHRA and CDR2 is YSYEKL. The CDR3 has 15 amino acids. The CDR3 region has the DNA TGCGCCAGCAGCCAAGAGTGGGACAGGAACTATGGCTACACCTTC. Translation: CASSQEWDRNYGYTF.

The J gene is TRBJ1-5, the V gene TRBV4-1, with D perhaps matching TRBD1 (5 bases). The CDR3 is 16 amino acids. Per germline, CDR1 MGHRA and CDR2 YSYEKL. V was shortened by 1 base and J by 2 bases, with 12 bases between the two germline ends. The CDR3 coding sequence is TGCGCCAGCAGCCAAGGGACATGGGATCGCAATCAGCCCCAGCATTTT. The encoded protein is CASSQGTWDRNQPQHF.

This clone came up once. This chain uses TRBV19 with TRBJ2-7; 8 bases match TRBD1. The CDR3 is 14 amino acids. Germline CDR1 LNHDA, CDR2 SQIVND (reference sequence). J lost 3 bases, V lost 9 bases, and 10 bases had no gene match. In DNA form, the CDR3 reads TGTGCCAGCACCGCCGGGACAGGAGACTACGAGCAGTACTTC. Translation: CASTAGTGDYEQYF. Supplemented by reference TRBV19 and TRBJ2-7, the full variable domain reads DGGITQSPKYLFRKEGQNVTLSCEQNLNHDAMYWYRQDPGQGLRLIYYSQIVNDFQKGDIAEGYSVSREKKESFPLTVTSAQKNPTAFYLCASTAGTGDYEQYFGPGTRLTVT.

CDR3 region: CASRPDKLNSPLHF. CDR3 in DNA: TGCGCCAGCAGACCGGACAAGCTCAATTCACCCCTCCACTTT. The chain recombines TRBV5-1 with TRBJ1-6; tentatively, D is TRBD1 (5 bases). The germline V gene has CDR1 SGHRS and CDR2 YFSETQ. This CDR3 comprises 14 residues. Trimming pared 5 bases from V and 7 bases from J, leaving 13 bases between.